This paragraph covers one TCR beta chain sequence. The use of a sample-barcoded 5' primer and a J-beta primer mix characterized a second PCR of 7 to 11 cycles. MiXCR, run by TCRdb on the 5' RACE reads, gives a single entry per CDR3 protein. The repertoire holds about a million distinct CDR3 sequences, with roughly 51% as singletons. This sample is drawn from a study of blood T cells in healthy people across ages. This CDR3 has 13 residues. The V and J ends lost 1 base and 7 bases respectively, with 5 bases between them. CDR1 is SEHNR, CDR2 FQNEAQ, per germline (reference sequence). V usage is TRBV7-9 and J usage is TRBJ1-6; D is uncertain. The sample was blood. This receptor was obtained from a woman aged 60-75 years in good health. The CDR3 loop reads CASSLDVNSPLHF. The CDR3 DNA reads TGTGCCAGCAGCTTAGATGTCAATTCACCCCTCCACTTT.